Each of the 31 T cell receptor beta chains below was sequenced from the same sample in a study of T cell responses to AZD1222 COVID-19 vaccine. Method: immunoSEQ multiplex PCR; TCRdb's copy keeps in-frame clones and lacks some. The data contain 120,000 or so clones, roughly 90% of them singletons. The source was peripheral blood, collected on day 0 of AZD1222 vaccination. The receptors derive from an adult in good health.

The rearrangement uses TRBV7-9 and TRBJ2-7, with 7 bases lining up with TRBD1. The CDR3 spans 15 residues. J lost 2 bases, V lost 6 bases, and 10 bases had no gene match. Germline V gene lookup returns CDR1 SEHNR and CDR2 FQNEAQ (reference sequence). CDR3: CASSCPETGPYEQYF. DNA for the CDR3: TGTGCCAGCAGTTGCCCCGAGACAGGGCCCTACGAGCAGTACTTC.

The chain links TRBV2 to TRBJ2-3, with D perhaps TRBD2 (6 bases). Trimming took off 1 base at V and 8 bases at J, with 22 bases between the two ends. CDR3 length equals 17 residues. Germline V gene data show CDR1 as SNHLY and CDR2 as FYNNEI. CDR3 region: CASSEDIGRRAKVTQYF. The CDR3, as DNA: TGTGCCAGCAGTGAAGACATCGGCCGGAGGGCCAAAGTTACGCAGTATTTT.

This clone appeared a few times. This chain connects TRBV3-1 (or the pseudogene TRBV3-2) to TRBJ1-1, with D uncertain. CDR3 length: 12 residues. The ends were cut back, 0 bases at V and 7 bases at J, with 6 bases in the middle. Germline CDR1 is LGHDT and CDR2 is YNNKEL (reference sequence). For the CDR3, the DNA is TGTGCCAGCAGCCAAGATTTGTTTGAAGCTTTCTTT. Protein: CASSQDLFEAFF.

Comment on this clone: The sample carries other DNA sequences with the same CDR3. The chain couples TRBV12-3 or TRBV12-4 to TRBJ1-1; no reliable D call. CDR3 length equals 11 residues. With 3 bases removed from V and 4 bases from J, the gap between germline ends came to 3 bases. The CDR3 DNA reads TGTGCCAGCAGTTTTTCCACTGAAGCTTTCTTT. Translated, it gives CASSFSTEAFF.

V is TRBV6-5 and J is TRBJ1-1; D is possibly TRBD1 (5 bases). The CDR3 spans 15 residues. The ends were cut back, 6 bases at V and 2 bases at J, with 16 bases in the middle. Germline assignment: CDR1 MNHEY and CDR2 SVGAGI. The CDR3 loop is CASSWGGDFNTEAFF. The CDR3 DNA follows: TGTGCCAGCAGCTGGGGGGGGGATTTTAACACTGAAGCTTTCTTT.

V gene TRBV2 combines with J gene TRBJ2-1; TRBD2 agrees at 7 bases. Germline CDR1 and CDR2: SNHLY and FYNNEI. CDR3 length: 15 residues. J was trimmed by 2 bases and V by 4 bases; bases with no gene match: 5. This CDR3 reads CASSVSSGAYNEQFF. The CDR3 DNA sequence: TGTGCCAGCAGTGTTTCTAGCGGAGCCTACAATGAGCAGTTCTTC.

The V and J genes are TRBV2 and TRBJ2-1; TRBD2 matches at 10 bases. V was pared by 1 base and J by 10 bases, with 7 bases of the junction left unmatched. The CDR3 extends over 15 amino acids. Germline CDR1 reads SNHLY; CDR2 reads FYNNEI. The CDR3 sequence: CASSEVGLAVDEQFF. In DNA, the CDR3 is TGTGCCAGCAGTGAAGTCGGACTAGCGGTCGACGAGCAGTTCTTC.

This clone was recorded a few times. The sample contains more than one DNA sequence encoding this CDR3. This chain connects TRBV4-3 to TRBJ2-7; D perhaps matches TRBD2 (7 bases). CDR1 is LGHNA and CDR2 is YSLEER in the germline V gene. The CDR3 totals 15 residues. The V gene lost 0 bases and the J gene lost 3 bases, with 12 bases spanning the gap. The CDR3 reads CASSQDRGGIYEQYF. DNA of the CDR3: TGCGCCAGCAGCCAAGATAGGGGGGGGATCTACGAGCAGTACTTC.

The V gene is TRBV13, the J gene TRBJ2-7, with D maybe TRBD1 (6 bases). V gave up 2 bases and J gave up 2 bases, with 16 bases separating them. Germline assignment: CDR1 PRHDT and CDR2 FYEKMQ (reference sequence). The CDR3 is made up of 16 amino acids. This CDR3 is CASSLQGQTATYEQYF. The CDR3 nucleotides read TGTGCCAGCAGCTTACAAGGACAGACAGCTACCTACGAGCAGTACTTC.

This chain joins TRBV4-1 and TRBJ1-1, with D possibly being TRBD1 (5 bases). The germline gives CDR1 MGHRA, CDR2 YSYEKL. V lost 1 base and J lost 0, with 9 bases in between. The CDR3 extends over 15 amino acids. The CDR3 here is CASSQGGTLNTEAFF. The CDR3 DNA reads TGCGCCAGCAGCCAAGGAGGGACCCTGAACACTGAAGCTTTCTTT.

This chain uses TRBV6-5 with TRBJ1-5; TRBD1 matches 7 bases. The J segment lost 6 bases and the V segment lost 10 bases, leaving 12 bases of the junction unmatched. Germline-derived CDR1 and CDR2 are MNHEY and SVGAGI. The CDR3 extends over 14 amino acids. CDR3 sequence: CAIIETGPGQPQHF. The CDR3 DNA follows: TGTGCCATCATAGAGACAGGGCCGGGTCAGCCCCAGCATTTT.

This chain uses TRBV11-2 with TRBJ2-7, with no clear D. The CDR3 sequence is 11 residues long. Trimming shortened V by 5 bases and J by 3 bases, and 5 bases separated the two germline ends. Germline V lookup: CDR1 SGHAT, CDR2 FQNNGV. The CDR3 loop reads CASSINYEQYF. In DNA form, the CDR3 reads TGTGCCAGCAGCATAAACTACGAGCAGTACTTC.

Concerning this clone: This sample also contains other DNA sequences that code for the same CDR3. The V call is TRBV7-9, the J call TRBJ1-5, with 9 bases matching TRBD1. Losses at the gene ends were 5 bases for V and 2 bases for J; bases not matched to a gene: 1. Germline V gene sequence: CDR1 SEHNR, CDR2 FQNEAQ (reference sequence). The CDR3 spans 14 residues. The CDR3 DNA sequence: TGTGCCAGCAGCCGGACAGGGGGCAATCAGCCCCAGCATTTT. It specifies CASSRTGGNQPQHF.

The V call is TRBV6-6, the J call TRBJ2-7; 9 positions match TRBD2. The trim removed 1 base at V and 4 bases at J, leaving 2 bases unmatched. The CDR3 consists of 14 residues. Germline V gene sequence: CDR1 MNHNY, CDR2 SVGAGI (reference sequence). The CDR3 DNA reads TGTGCCAGCAGTTACTGGCGGGAGGGATACGAGCAGTACTTC. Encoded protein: CASSYWREGYEQYF.

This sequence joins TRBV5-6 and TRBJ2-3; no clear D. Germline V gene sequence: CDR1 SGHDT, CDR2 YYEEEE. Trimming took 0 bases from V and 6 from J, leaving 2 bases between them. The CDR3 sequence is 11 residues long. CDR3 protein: CASSLADTQYF. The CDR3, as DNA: TGTGCCAGCAGCTTGGCGGATACGCAGTATTTT.

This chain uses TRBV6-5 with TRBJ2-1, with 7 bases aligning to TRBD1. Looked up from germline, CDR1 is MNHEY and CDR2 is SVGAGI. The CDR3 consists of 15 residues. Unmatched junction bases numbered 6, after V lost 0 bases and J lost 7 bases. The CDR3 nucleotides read TGTGCCAGCAGTTACTCGTCAGGGGGTAGAAATGAGCAGTTCTTC. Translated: CASSYSSGGRNEQFF.

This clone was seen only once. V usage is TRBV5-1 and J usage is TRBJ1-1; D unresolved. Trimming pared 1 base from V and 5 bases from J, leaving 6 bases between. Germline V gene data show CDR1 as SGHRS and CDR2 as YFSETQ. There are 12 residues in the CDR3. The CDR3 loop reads CASSLIGTEAFF. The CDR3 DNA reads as TGCGCCAGCAGCTTGATTGGGACTGAAGCTTTCTTT.

This CDR3 reads CASSWGVRAYNSPLHF. The CDR3 region has the DNA TGTGCCAGTAGTTGGGGAGTGCGTGCTTATAATTCACCCCTCCACTTT. The chain recombines TRBV19 with TRBJ1-6; D call uncertain. This CDR3 comprises 16 residues. CDR1 is LNHDA, CDR2 SQIVND, per germline (reference sequence). V lost 5 bases and J lost 4, with 15 bases in between.

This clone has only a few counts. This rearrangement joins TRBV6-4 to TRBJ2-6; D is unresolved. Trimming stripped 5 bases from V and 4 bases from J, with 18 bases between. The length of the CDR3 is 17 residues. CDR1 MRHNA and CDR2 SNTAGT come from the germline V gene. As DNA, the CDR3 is TGTGCCAGCAGTCCGTCAACCGAGCCAACGGGGGCCAACGTCCTGACTTTC. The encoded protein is CASSPSTEPTGANVLTF.

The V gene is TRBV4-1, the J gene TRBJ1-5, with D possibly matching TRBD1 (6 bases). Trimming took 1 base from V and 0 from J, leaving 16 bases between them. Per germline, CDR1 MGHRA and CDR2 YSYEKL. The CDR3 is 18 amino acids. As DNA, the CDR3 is TGCGCCAGCAGCCAAGGAACGGCTAGGGGGTATAGCAATCAGCCCCAGCATTTT. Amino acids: CASSQGTARGYSNQPQHF.

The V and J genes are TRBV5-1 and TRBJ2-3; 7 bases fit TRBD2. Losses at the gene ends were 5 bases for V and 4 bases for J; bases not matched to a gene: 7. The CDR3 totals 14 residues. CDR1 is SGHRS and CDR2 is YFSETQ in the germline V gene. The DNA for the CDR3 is TGCGCCAGCAGGGACGCTAGCGGTCCAGATACGCAGTATTTT. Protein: CASRDASGPDTQYF.

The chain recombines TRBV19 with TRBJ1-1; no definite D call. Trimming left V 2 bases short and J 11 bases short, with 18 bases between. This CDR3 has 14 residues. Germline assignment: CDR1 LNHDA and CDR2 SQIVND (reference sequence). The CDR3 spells CASSINGRPLFAFF. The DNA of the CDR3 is TGTGCCAGTAGTATAAATGGCAGGCCCCTTTTTGCTTTCTTT.

The CDR3 spells CASSQTSGRAHYEQYF. The DNA of the CDR3 is TGTGCCAGCAGCCAGACTAGCGGGAGGGCCCACTACGAGCAGTACTTC. The chain combines TRBV7-9 with TRBJ2-7; 14 nucleotides match TRBD2. CDR3 length equals 16 residues. The trim removed 5 bases at V and 3 bases at J, leaving 6 bases unmatched. Germline values: CDR1 SEHNR, CDR2 FQNEAQ (reference sequence). The full variable domain, completed using reference TRBV7-9 and TRBJ2-7, is DTGVSQNPRHKITKRGQNVTFRCDPISEHNRLYWYRQTLGQGPEFLTYFQNEAQLEKSRLLSDRFSAERPKGSFSTLEIQRTEQGDSAMYLCASSQTSGRAHYEQYFGPGTRLTVT.

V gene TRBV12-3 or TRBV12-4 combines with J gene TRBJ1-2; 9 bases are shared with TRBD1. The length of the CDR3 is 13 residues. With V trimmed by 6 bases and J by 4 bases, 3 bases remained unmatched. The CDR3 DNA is TGTGCCAGCAGCCCGGGACAGGGCTATGGCTACACCTTC. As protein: CASSPGQGYGYTF.

The CDR3 DNA reads TGTGCCAGCTCACCGACAGGGGGAAAAACTGAAGCTTTCTTT. It encodes CASSPTGGKTEAFF. This chain connects TRBV18 to TRBJ1-1, with 9 positions matching TRBD1. V dropped 3 bases and J dropped 5; count of bases not matched to a gene: 4. Germline loops: CDR1 KGHSH, CDR2 LQKENI. The CDR3 runs 14 residues.

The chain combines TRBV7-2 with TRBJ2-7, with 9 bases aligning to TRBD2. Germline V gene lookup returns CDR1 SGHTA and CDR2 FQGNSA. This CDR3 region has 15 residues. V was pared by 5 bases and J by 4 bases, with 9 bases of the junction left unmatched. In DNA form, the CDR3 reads TGTGCCAGCAGCGACTCTAGCGGGGCCGTTTACGAGCAGTACTTC. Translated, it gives CASSDSSGAVYEQYF.

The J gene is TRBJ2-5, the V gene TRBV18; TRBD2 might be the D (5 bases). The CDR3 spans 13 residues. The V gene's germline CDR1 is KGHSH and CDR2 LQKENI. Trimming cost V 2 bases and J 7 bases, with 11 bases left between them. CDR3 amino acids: CASSPSGSGTQYF. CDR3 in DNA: TGTGCCAGCTCACCATCGGGGTCGGGGACCCAGTACTTC.

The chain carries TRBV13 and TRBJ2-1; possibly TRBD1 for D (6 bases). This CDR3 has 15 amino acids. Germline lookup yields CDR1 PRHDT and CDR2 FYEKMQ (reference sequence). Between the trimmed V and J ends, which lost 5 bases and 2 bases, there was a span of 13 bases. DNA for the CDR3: TGTGCCAGCAGCCCTGGGGGCGGCCCCTACAATGAGCAGTTCTTC. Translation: CASSPGGGPYNEQFF.

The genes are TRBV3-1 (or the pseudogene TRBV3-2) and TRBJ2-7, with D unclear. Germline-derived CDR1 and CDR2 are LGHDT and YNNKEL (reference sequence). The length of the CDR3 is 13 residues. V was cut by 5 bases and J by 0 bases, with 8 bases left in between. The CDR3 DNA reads TGTGCCAGCAGCTATGTTAACTCCTACGAGCAGTACTTC. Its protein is CASSYVNSYEQYF.

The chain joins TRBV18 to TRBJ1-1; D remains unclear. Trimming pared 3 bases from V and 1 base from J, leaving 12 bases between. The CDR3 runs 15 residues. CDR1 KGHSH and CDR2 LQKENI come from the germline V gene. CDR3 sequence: CASSPTYKGNTEAFF. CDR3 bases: TGTGCCAGCTCACCCACGTACAAGGGGAACACTGAAGCTTTCTTT.

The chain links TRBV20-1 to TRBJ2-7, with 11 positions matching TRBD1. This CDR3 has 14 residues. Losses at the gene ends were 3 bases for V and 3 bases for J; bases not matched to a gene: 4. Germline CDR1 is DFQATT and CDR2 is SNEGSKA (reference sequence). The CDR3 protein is CSASPGTGGYEQYF. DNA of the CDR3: TGCAGTGCTAGTCCGGGGACAGGGGGCTACGAGCAGTACTTC.